Reported below is one TCR beta chain. The sample comes from a study of blood T cell repertoires in COVID-19. This CDR3 region has 16 residues. Germline assignment: CDR1 KGHSH and CDR2 LQKENI. Trimming cost V 3 bases and J 3 bases, with 16 bases left between them. Participants were aged about 18 to 89 years from around 25 US areas. Clinical history reported by participants formed the basis on which cohorts were assigned. The assay was immunoSEQ multiplex PCR, and TCRdb's table has in-frame clones only and misses some. Of fewer than 250,000 clones in the sample, 87% were seen once. J is TRBJ2-3 and V is TRBV18; a possible D gene is TRBD2 (6 bases). The origin of this receptor is a woman in her twenties or thirties with acute COVID-19. The material sequenced was PBMCs or T cells enriched from blood (not recorded which). For the CDR3, the DNA is TGTGCCAGCTCACCGTGGGGTTCCGCGGGGACAGATACGCAGTATTTT. Amino acid sequence: CASSPWGSAGTDTQYF.